A selection of T cell receptor beta chains follows, all from one sample in a study of CD8 T cells in Susac syndrome. TCRdb reprocessed the immunoSEQ multiplex PCR reads via MiXCR and lists one record per CDR3 protein. The sample records some 140,000 distinct CDR3 sequences, 95% being singletons. Input material: CD8+ T cells from PBMCs. These TCRs come from a human donor with Susac syndrome. Each CDR3 is given with its conserved first and last residue. The D gene is left open where the match is weak. Size is stated for part of the rows, as once, few or many counts, or as a class when the clone is expanded.

size	V	D	length	J	DNA	CDR3
.	TRBV4-1	.	12	TRBJ1-1	TGCGCCAGCAGCCAAGATGGGGCTGAAGCTTTCTTT	CASSQDGAEAFF
.	TRBV19	.	13	TRBJ1-1	TGTGCCAGCGGACTGGGGGAGTACACTGAAGCTTTCTTT	CASGLGEYTEAFF
.	TRBV25-1	.	18	TRBJ2-5	TGTGCCAGCAGTGAAGACCGCGAGGGTTCGCCCCCCCAAGAGACCCAGTACTTC	CASSEDREGSPPQETQYF
once	TRBV11-3	TRBD2	16	TRBJ2-1	TGTGCCAGCAGCGCCCTAGCGGGAGTCAACTACAATGAGCAGTTCTTC	CASSALAGVNYNEQFF
.	TRBV9	TRBD1	16	TRBJ2-1	TGTGCCAGCAGCGTACCCCAGGGGGCCGGGTACAATGAGCAGTTCTTC	CASSVPQGAGYNEQFF
.	TRBV29-1	TRBD1	13	TRBJ2-2	TGCAGCGTTCCGGGACAGGGTCCCGGGGAGCTGTTTTTT	CSVPGQGPGELFF
.	TRBV28	.	13	TRBJ2-1	TGTGCCAGCAACATGGGGCCCTACAATGAGCAGTTCTTC	CASNMGPYNEQFF
.	TRBV4-1	TRBD2	15	TRBJ2-7	TGCGCCAGCAGCCAAGGGACTAGCGGACCCTACGAGCAGTACTTC	CASSQGTSGPYEQYF
.	TRBV27	.	15	TRBJ1-1	TGTGCCAGCAGTCTTTATCTTCCCGGGTCCACTGAAGCTTTCTTT	CASSLYLPGSTEAFF
.	TRBV30	.	16	TRBJ2-7	TGTGCCTGGAGCGGCCGGTGGCTAGCGAGACCGGGGGAGCAGTACTTC	CAWSGRWLARPGEQYF
.	TRBV7-9	TRBD2	15	TRBJ2-3	TGTGCCAGCAGACCGGGACTAGCGGCATGGGATACGCAGTATTTT	CASRPGLAAWDTQYF
.	TRBV20-1	TRBD2	16	TRBJ2-2	TGCAGTGCTAAGACTAGCGGGACCTTCCGGGCCGGGGAGCTGTTTTTT	CSAKTSGTFRAGELFF
.	TRBV5-4	TRBD2	19	TRBJ2-3	TGTGCCAGCAGCTTGGTAGGTGGACTAGGCTCTGACCGCACAGATACGCAGTATTTT	CASSLVGGLGSDRTDTQYF
.	TRBV30	.	14	TRBJ2-7	TGTGCCTGGCAGACCGGTCAGGGAGTCTACGAGCAGTACTTC	CAWQTGQGVYEQYF
.	TRBV29-1	TRBD1	13	TRBJ1-2	TGCAGCGTTGGGGGGACAGAGAACTATGGCTACACCTTC	CSVGGTENYGYTF
.	TRBV9	TRBD2	16	TRBJ2-1	TGTGCCAGCAGCCCTCCCCGGGAGGCACTCTACAATGAGCAGTTCTTC	CASSPPREALYNEQFF
.	TRBV4-1	.	15	TRBJ1-1	TGCGCCAGCAGCCAAGTGAGGACCGTCGGCACTGAAGCTTTCTTT	CASSQVRTVGTEAFF
.	TRBV2	.	11	TRBJ2-2	TGTGCCAGCCTATTAACCGGGGAGCTGTTTTTT	CASLLTGELFF
.	TRBV18	TRBD1	14	TRBJ1-1	TGTGCCAGCTCAGCGACAGGGGCGGACACTGAAGCTTTCTTT	CASSATGADTEAFF
.	TRBV27	TRBD2	17	TRBJ2-1	TGTGCCAGCAGTTTTGCCCCGGGACTAGCGGCCGGACATGAGCAGTTCTTC	CASSFAPGLAAGHEQFF
once	TRBV5-6	.	15	TRBJ2-1	TGTGCCAGCAGCTCAGGACTTACGGCACACCCCCAGCAGTTCTTC	CASSSGLTAHPQQFF
.	TRBV30	TRBD1	18	TRBJ1-5	TGTGCCTGGACGCGGGACAGAAGGTCTTGGGGTAGCAATCAGCCCCAGCATTTT	CAWTRDRRSWGSNQPQHF
.	TRBV20-1	TRBD1	17	TRBJ1-2	TGCAGTGCTCTCACGAGTGTAGGACAGGGGGTAGTACATGGCTACACCTTC	CSALTSVGQGVVHGYTF
once	TRBV4-1	.	16	TRBJ2-7	TGCGCCAGCAGCCCCCGTCACAATCGGCAACGGTGCGAGCAGTACTTC	CASSPRHNRQRCEQYF
.	TRBV11-2	.	15	TRBJ1-5	TGTGCCAGCAGCCCCGGCGGTTCGGGCAATCAGCCCCAGCATTTT	CASSPGGSGNQPQHF
once	TRBV27	TRBD1	15	TRBJ2-1	TGTGCCAGCAGTCCCGGGACAGGAGTCAACAATGAGCAGTTCTTC	CASSPGTGVNNEQFF
.	TRBV14	.	12	TRBJ2-7	TGTGCCAGCAGTCCGACAGCCCACGAGCAGTACTTC	CASSPTAHEQYF
.	TRBV13	TRBD1	14	TRBJ2-2	TGTGCCTTTGGACAGGGTGTACGCACCGGGGAGCTGTTTTTT	CAFGQGVRTGELFF
once	TRBV7-2	TRBD2	15	TRBJ2-1	TGTGCCAGCAGCTTTCTAGCGGGAGATTACAATGAGCAGTTCTTC	CASSFLAGDYNEQFF
once	TRBV12-5	.	15	TRBJ1-1	TGTGCTAGTGAACCCTCTGTCTATGAGGGGGCTGAAGCTTTCTTT	CASEPSVYEGAEAFF
.	TRBV5-8	TRBD1	14	TRBJ1-1	TGTGCCAGCAGCCCCCGGGGACAGTTCGACGGAGCTTTCTTT	CASSPRGQFDGAFF
once	TRBV12-3/TRBV12-4	TRBD2	15	TRBJ2-2	TGTGCCAGCAGTTTCTTGGCGGGAGAGACCGGGGAGCTGTTTTTT	CASSFLAGETGELFF
.	TRBV20-1	TRBD2	15	TRBJ2-7	TGCAGTGCTAGGGGCGGACTAGCGGGGCCGCTCGAGCAGTACTTC	CSARGGLAGPLEQYF
once	TRBV4-1	.	14	TRBJ1-1	TGCGCCAGCAGCCAACAACAGATGAACACTGAAGCTTTCTTT	CASSQQQMNTEAFF
.	TRBV13	.	17	TRBJ2-2	TGTGCCAGCAGCTCCAGAGTTACAGGGTTCGGGGCCGGGGAGCTGTTTTTT	CASSSRVTGFGAGELFF
.	TRBV6-5	TRBD1	14	TRBJ1-5	TGTGCGACAGGGGGCCCTTATAGCAATCAGCCCCAGCATTTT	CATGGPYSNQPQHF
.	TRBV7-9	TRBD2	15	TRBJ2-1	TGTGCCAGCAGCTTAGTACCTAGCGGGGGCAATGAGCAGTTCTTC	CASSLVPSGGNEQFF
.	TRBV27	.	15	TRBJ1-5	TGTGCCAGCAGTTCGGACGGATATAGCAATCAGCCCCAGCATTTT	CASSSDGYSNQPQHF
.	TRBV6-1	.	14	TRBJ1-1	TGTGCCAGCAGTGAATGGCGGGGGAACACTGAAGCTTTCTTT	CASSEWRGNTEAFF
.	TRBV10-3	.	13	TRBJ1-5	TGTGCCACCGTAGACAGCGTGAATCAGCCCCAGCATTTT	CATVDSVNQPQHF
.	TRBV30	.	12	TRBJ2-3	TGTGCCTCCCTGACTAGCACAGATACGCAGTATTTT	CASLTSTDTQYF
.	TRBV27	.	12	TRBJ2-5	TGTGCCAGCAGTGACAGCCAAGAGACCCAGTACTTC	CASSDSQETQYF
.	TRBV15	.	13	TRBJ1-2	TGTGCCACCAGCAGACAGCGGAGAGGTACAAACACCTTC	CATSRQRRGTNTF
.	TRBV24-1	.	15	TRBJ2-1	TGTGCCACCAGTGATCTCCCCGCGACGGGCAATGAGCAGTTCTTC	CATSDLPATGNEQFF
.	TRBV27	.	13	TRBJ2-6	TGTGCCAGCCGGGTGTACGGGGCCAACGTCCTGACTTTC	CASRVYGANVLTF
.	TRBV3-1	TRBD2	18	TRBJ2-6	TGTGCCAGCAGCCAGGGACTAACCGAACTATCTGGGGCCAACGTCCTGACTTTC	CASSQGLTELSGANVLTF
once	TRBV27	.	14	TRBJ2-7	TGTGCCAGCAGTTCAGGGGGGGAGGACTACGAGCAGTACTTC	CASSSGGEDYEQYF
.	TRBV27	.	13	TRBJ2-2	TGTGCCAGCAGTTTCCTGAACACCGGGGAGCTGTTTTTT	CASSFLNTGELFF
.	TRBV5-1	TRBD2	14	TRBJ2-1	TGCGCCAGCAGCTTGATAGCGGGGGACAATGAGCAGTTCTTC	CASSLIAGDNEQFF
.	TRBV6-6	.	11	TRBJ2-2	TGTGCCAGCAGTTACGCCGGGGAGCTGTTTTTT	CASSYAGELFF